This TCR beta chain was obtained from a study of T cells in Graves' hyperthyroidism and ophthalmopathy. General study points: A median about 6.5 months before onset, the model predicted ophthalmopathy.

About this clonotype: Its antigen is currently unknown.

The authors took PBMCs from roughly 10 ml fresh peripheral blood. The CDR3 sequence is 15 residues long. J was trimmed by 8 bases and V by 5 bases; bases with no gene match: 7. Germline V gives CDR1 MNHEY, CDR2 SVGAGI. TCR beta CDR3 regions were amplified from RNA transcripts. The HTBI primer set served for first-round RT-PCR of the TCR CDR3. In TCRdb, the multiplex PCR reads were re-called with MiXCR into one record per CDR3 protein. The sample consists of over 700,000 distinct CDR3 sequences, approximately 36% of them appearing once. The receptor was derived from a woman aged 40 to 49 with Graves' hyperthyroidism. V gene TRBV6-5 combines with J gene TRBJ2-2; 11 bases fit TRBD2. What was sequenced was blood. The CDR3 protein is CASSESLAGGGELFF. The CDR3, as DNA: TGTGCCAGCAGTGAAAGCCTAGCGGGGGGAGGGGAGCTGTTTTTT.